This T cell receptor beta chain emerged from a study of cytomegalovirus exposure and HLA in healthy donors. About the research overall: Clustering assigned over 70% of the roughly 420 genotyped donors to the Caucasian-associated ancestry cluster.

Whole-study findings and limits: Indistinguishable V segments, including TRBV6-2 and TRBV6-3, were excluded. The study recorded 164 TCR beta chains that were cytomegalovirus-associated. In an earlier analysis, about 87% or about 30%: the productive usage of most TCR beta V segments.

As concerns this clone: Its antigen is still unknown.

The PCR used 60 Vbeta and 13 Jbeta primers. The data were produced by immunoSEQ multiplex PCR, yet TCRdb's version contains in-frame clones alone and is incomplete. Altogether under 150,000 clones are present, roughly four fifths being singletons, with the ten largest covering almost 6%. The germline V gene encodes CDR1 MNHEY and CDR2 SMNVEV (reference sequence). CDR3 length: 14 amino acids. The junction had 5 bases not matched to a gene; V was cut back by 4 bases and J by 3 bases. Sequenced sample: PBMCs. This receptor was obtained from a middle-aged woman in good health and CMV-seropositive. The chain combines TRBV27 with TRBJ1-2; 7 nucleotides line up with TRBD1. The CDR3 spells CASSYRQGHYGYTF. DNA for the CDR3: TGTGCCAGCAGTTACCGACAGGGTCACTATGGCTACACCTTC.